This TCR beta chain was recorded in a study of T cell responses to AZD1222 COVID-19 vaccine. CDR1 is LNHDA and CDR2 is SQIVND in the germline V gene (reference sequence). The CDR3 is 14 amino acids. V was shortened by 5 bases and J by 5 bases, with 15 bases between the two germline ends. On this clone: What it binds is not known.

Study observations and caveats: Donors, mostly white British, included more females; clonal diversity was possibly underestimated.

The data were produced by immunoSEQ multiplex PCR, yet TCRdb's version contains in-frame clones alone and is incomplete. The top ten clones hold 1.9% of a sample with under 200,000 clones, approximately 91% of them seen once. This receptor was identified in an adult in good health. The chain joins TRBV19 to TRBJ1-1; D is unclear. This sample comprised peripheral blood, obtained on day 0 of AZD1222 vaccination. The CDR3: CASSARLLGTEAFF. CDR3 in DNA: TGTGCCAGTAGTGCCAGGCTGTTGGGGACTGAAGCTTTCTTT. The entire variable domain, with the rest obtained from reference TRBV19 and TRBJ1-1, is as follows: DGGITQSPKYLFRKEGQNVTLSCEQNLNHDAMYWYRQDPGQGLRLIYYSQIVNDFQKGDIAEGYSVSREKKESFPLTVTSAQKNPTAFYLCASSARLLGTEAFFGQGTRLTVV.